This entry describes one T cell receptor beta chain. This record belongs to a study of tumor and adjacent non-tumor tissue in lung cancer. Three rounds of nested PCR, following a modified ARM-PCR protocol, produced the TCRbeta library. In TCRdb, the multiplex PCR reads were re-called with MiXCR into one record per CDR3 protein. The data contain around 140,000 distinct CDR3 sequences, approximately 72% of them singletons. No cell sorting was done before RNA was extracted from the tissue. Sequencing was done on a sample of lung tumor tissue. This sequence originates from a man between 60 and 75 years old with small cell lung cancer.

The chain's CDR3 is CASSLCGGNYGYTF. The CDR3 DNA reads TGTGCCAGCAGTTTATGTGGGGGTAACTATGGCTACACCTTC. The chain recombines TRBV28 with TRBJ1-2; weak D call: TRBD1 (5 bases). Trimming removed 0 bases at V and 1 base at J, with 6 bases between. This CDR3 contains 14 residues. CDR1 and CDR2 (germline): MDHEN, SYDVKM.